One and the same sample provided the 21 T cell receptor beta chains below, sequenced in a study of response to subunit inactivated influenza vaccine. Via MiXCR, TCRdb re-called the RT-PCR reads, giving one row per CDR3 protein. The sample records roughly 650,000 distinct CDR3 sequences, 14% being singletons. Sequenced material: PBMCs from blood, taken around 14 days before vaccination. These receptors were taken from a man over 45 who received an inactivated influenza vaccine.

This clonotype was detected ten times or more. V is TRBV5-1 and J is TRBJ2-3; D not certain. Trimming pared 0 bases from V and 3 bases from J, leaving 8 bases between. Germline CDR1 SGHRS, CDR2 YFSETQ. There are 14 residues in the CDR3. CDR3 nucleotide sequence: TGCGCCAGCAGCTTGGGCAGAAAAACAGATACGCAGTATTTT. Protein product: CASSLGRKTDTQYF.

The chain is built from TRBV11-2 and TRBJ2-1; D is unclear. Trimming took off 0 bases at V and 1 base at J, with 13 bases between the two ends. Germline values: CDR1 SGHAT, CDR2 FQNNGV. The CDR3 is 17 residues long. CDR3 nucleotide sequence: TGTGCCAGCAGCTTAGATAGCAACCAAATTTCCTACAATGAGCAGTTCTTC. This sequence encodes CASSLDSNQISYNEQFF.

The chain combines TRBV12-3 or TRBV12-4 with TRBJ2-7, with 7 bases aligning to TRBD1. The V segment lost 4 bases and the J segment 4 bases; nucleotides outside the gene matches: 10. The CDR3 length is 15 residues. The CDR3 loop is CASSSAGTAHYEQYF. Written as DNA, the CDR3 is TGTGCCAGCAGTTCTGCCGGGACAGCGCATTACGAGCAGTACTTC.

The gene calls are TRBV4-3 and TRBJ2-6; D is possibly TRBD1 (7 bases). Trimming took off 2 bases at V and 0 bases at J, with 17 bases between the two ends. Germline lookup yields CDR1 LGHNA and CDR2 YSLEER. This CDR3 spans 19 amino acids. CDR3 in amino acids: CASSQNPRGVLSGANVLTF. DNA of the CDR3: TGCGCCAGCAGCCAAAACCCCAGGGGGGTCCTCTCTGGGGCCAACGTCCTGACTTTC.

This chain joins TRBV4-1 and TRBJ1-5, with D possibly TRBD1 on 6 matching bases. Germline assignment: CDR1 MGHRA and CDR2 YSYEKL. The CDR3 runs to 14 residues. Trimming took off 0 bases at V and 7 bases at J, with 10 bases between the two ends. As DNA, the CDR3 is TGCGCCAGCAGCCAAGACGGCCAGGGGCAGCCCCAGCATTTT. It encodes CASSQDGQGQPQHF.

This clonotype was observed at least ten times. This chain links TRBV2 with TRBJ1-1; D gene unclear. V was pared by 7 bases and J by 2 bases, with 8 bases between. The CDR3 is 12 amino acids. CDR1 SNHLY and CDR2 FYNNEI come from the germline V gene. In DNA form, the CDR3 reads TGTGCCAGCAAGCCCCAAAACACTGAAGCTTTCTTT. It codes for CASKPQNTEAFF. The full variable domain, with the rest looked up from reference TRBV2 and TRBJ1-1, is EPEVTQTPSHQVTQMGQEVILRCVPISNHLYFYWYRQILGQKVEFLVSFYNNEISEKSEIFDDQFSVERPDGSNFTLKIRSTKLEDSAMYFCASKPQNTEAFFGQGTRLTVV.

This clonotype has a handful of counts. J is TRBJ2-7 and V is TRBV7-2, with D perhaps TRBD1 or TRBD2 (5 bases each). Germline V gene lookup returns CDR1 SGHTA and CDR2 FQGNSA. V gave up 5 bases and J gave up 6 bases, with 17 bases separating them. CDR3 length: 14 amino acids. CDR3 sequence: CASSGGRLFTEQYF. CDR3 nucleotides: TGTGCCAGCAGCGGGGGACGGCTTTTCACCGAGCAGTACTTC.

This rearrangement joins TRBV20-1 to TRBJ2-1; D is ambiguous. This CDR3 region has 20 residues. Germline CDR1 and CDR2: DFQATT and SNEGSKA (reference sequence). V was cut by 4 bases and J by 0 bases, with 28 bases left in between. The CDR3 sequence: CSAIPRVIARSGRSYNEQFF. The CDR3 region has the DNA TGCAGTGCTATACCTCGGGTTATTGCGCGGAGTGGCCGCTCCTACAATGAGCAGTTCTTC.

This clonotype was seen more than once but under ten times. The chain links TRBV4-3 to TRBJ2-3; a weak D match, TRBD2 (6 bases). The germline V gene encodes CDR1 LGHNA and CDR2 YSLEER. V was shortened by 0 bases and J by 2 bases, with 12 bases between the two germline ends. This CDR3 region has 16 residues. The DNA for the CDR3 is TGCGCCAGCAGCCAAGATTCGGCGGGGCTCACAGATACGCAGTATTTT. Amino acids: CASSQDSAGLTDTQYF.

This chain joins TRBV4-2 and TRBJ2-4; 8 nucleotides agree with TRBD2. This CDR3 is built from 14 residues. J gave up 8 bases and V 3 bases, and 6 bases lay outside the gene matches. Germline V gene lookup returns CDR1 LGHNA and CDR2 YNFKEQ. The CDR3 protein is CASSHMTSADIQYF. CDR3 bases: TGTGCCAGCAGCCACATGACTAGCGCGGACATTCAGTACTTC.

This clonotype was recorded a few times. The V and J genes are TRBV11-1 and TRBJ2-2, with TRBD2 matching over 8 bases. CDR1 SGHAT and CDR2 FQDESV come from the germline V gene (reference sequence). CDR3 length: 16 residues. Losses at the gene ends were 5 bases for V and 5 bases for J; bases not matched to a gene: 10. The chain's CDR3 is CASSHGGGFLTGELFF. CDR3 nucleotide sequence: TGTGCCAGCAGCCATGGCGGGGGGTTCCTTACCGGGGAGCTGTTTTTT.

This clonotype has at least ten counts. The chain joins TRBV29-1 to TRBJ2-3; 7 nucleotides match TRBD1. The CDR3 loop spans 13 amino acids. Germline loops: CDR1 SQVTM, CDR2 ANQGSEA. Germline trimming cut 0 bases from V and 6 bases from J; bases unmatched to any gene: 3. The CDR3 here is CSVEETRGDTQYF. The CDR3 nucleotides are TGCAGCGTTGAAGAAACCAGGGGGGATACGCAGTATTTT.

V gene TRBV15 combines with J gene TRBJ1-5; D is possibly TRBD1 (5 bases). The CDR3 runs to 17 residues. V dropped 1 base and J dropped 2 bases, with 15 bases sitting between them. Germline lookup yields CDR1 LNHNV and CDR2 YYDKDF (reference sequence). The CDR3 loop is CATSRGRKGYGNQPQHF. The CDR3, as DNA: TGTGCCACCAGCAGAGGCAGGAAGGGGTATGGCAATCAGCCCCAGCATTTT.

This clonotype was found a few times. V is TRBV20-1 and J is TRBJ2-5; D gene ambiguous. The CDR3 is 10 residues long. The V gene's germline CDR1 is DFQATT and CDR2 SNEGSKA (reference sequence). V was pared by 7 bases and J by 5 bases, with 8 bases between. CDR3 sequence: CSGQVETQYF. DNA of the CDR3: TGCAGTGGTCAAGTGGAGACCCAGTACTTC.

There are a few counts of this clonotype. The V call is TRBV10-3, the J call TRBJ2-2; D tentatively fits TRBD1 or TRBD2 (5 bases each). Germline-derived CDR1 and CDR2 are ENHRY and SYGVKD. The CDR3 consists of 12 residues. V lost 4 bases and J 10 bases, leaving 10 bases between the germline ends. As DNA, the CDR3 is TGTGCCATCAGTGTAAGGGACGCGGAGCTGTTTTTT. Protein product: CAISVRDAELFF.

This clonotype occurred a few times. The gene calls are TRBV2 and TRBJ1-5, with no clear D. Germline V gene sequence: CDR1 SNHLY, CDR2 FYNNEI. Between the trimmed V and J ends, which lost 5 bases and 0 bases, there was a span of 8 bases. CDR3 size: 14 residues. The CDR3 DNA reads as TGTGCCAGCAGTATACAGACTAGCAATCAGCCCCAGCATTTT. It specifies CASSIQTSNQPQHF.

The rearrangement joins TRBV18 to TRBJ2-7; 7 bases match TRBD2. V dropped 8 bases and J dropped 4; count of bases not matched to a gene: 11. The CDR3 has 14 amino acids. Germline loops: CDR1 KGHSH, CDR2 LQKENI. CDR3 sequence (DNA): TGTGCCAGCAGACCACAAGAGGGAGGGTACGAGCAGTACTTC. Translated: CASRPQEGGYEQYF.

The chain links TRBV2 to TRBJ2-7; D not resolved. The V and J ends lost 2 bases and 3 bases respectively, with 11 bases between them. Germline-derived CDR1 and CDR2 are SNHLY and FYNNEI. This CDR3 spans 14 amino acids. CDR3 amino acids: CASSEPTSNYEQYF. CDR3 DNA sequence: TGTGCCAGCAGTGAACCTACCTCTAACTACGAGCAGTACTTC. Together with reference TRBV2 and TRBJ2-7, the CDR3 gives the full variable domain: EPEVTQTPSHQVTQMGQEVILRCVPISNHLYFYWYRQILGQKVEFLVSFYNNEISEKSEIFDDQFSVERPDGSNFTLKIRSTKLEDSAMYFCASSEPTSNYEQYFGPGTRLTVT.

This clonotype was detected ten times or more. The chain recombines TRBV5-5 with TRBJ1-2; 7 positions match TRBD1. The CDR3 runs 15 residues. Germline loops: CDR1 SGHKS, CDR2 YYEKEE (reference sequence). Trimming took 4 bases from V and 4 from J; bases not matched to a gene: 10. The CDR3 DNA reads as TGTGCCAGCAGCCCATCCGGACAGGATCGCTATGGCTACACCTTC. Its translation is CASSPSGQDRYGYTF. Based on the CDR3 plus reference TRBV5-5 and TRBJ1-2, the full variable domain is DAGVTQSPTHLIKTRGQQVTLRCSPISGHKSVSWYQQVLGQGPQFIFQYYEKEERGRGNFPDRFSARQFPNYSSELNVNALLLGDSALYLCASSPSGQDRYGYTFGSGTRLTVV.

This clonotype was counted at least ten times. The chain couples TRBV2 to TRBJ2-2; unclear D gene. CDR1 is SNHLY, CDR2 FYNNEI, per germline. Trimming cost V 2 bases and J 2 bases, with 6 bases left between them. CDR3 length equals 14 residues. The CDR3 DNA is TGTGCCAGCAGTGAAAGGTTAAACACCGGGGAGCTGTTTTTT. It yields the protein CASSERLNTGELFF.

The rearrangement links TRBV28 to TRBJ1-6, with TRBD1 matching over 7 bases. J gave up 0 bases and V 6 bases, and 11 bases lay outside the gene matches. The CDR3 has 18 amino acids. Germline V gene sequence: CDR1 MDHEN, CDR2 SYDVKM. The CDR3 is CASRYGAGGSSYNSPLHF. Written as DNA, the CDR3 is TGTGCCAGCAGATATGGTGCAGGGGGGAGCTCCTATAATTCACCCCTCCACTTT.